This TCR beta chain emerged from a study of blood T cell repertoires in COVID-19. For the study at large: Specimens from acute and convalescent COVID-19 originated in the United States, Italy and Spain. T cells, B-cell-depleted T cells, or PBMCs provided the cDNA or gDNA that served as material.

In the study's own analysis: Amplification with reference gene primers provided the estimates of nucleated cell counts. Profiled with immunoSEQ multiplex PCR; TCRdb holds only in-frame clones, not every one. The D gene and trimming were derived from the DNA, and the V and J assignments and clone size from that table. Of about 300,000 clones in the sample, about 89% were seen once. The length of the CDR3 is 13 residues. The V segment lost 8 bases and the J segment 6 bases; nucleotides outside the gene matches: 7. Germline V gene sequence: CDR1 MNHEY, CDR2 SVGEGT. The rearrangement uses TRBV6-2 or TRBV6-3 and TRBJ2-7; 10 positions agree with TRBD1. The TCR sequence derives from a man between 18 and 29 years old who had recovered from COVID-19. Sequenced sample: peripheral blood. The CDR3 sequence: CASGPGQGFEQYF. In DNA, the CDR3 is TGTGCCAGCGGCCCGGGACAGGGGTTCGAGCAGTACTTC.